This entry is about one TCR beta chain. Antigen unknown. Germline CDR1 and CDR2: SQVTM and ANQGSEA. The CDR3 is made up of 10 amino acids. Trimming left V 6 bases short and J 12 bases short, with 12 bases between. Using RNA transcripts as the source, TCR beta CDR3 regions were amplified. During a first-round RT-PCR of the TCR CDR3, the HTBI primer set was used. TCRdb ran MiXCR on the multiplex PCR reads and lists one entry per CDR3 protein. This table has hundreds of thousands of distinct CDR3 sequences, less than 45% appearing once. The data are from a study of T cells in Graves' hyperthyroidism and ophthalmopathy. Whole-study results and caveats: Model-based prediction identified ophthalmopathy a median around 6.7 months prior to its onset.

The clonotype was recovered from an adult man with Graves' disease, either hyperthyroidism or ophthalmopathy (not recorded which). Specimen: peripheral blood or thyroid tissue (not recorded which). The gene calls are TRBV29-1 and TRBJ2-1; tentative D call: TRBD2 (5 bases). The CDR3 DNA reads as TGCAGCGTCCGCGGAGGAGGGCAGTTCTTC. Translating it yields CSVRGGGQFF.